This T cell receptor beta chain was profiled in a study of shared clonotypes between healthy human individuals. About the study: Each donor's CD8 memory used one plate, CD8 naive two, each CD4 subset three.

The germline CDR1 and CDR2 sequences are SGHVS and FNYEAQ. Trimming left V 0 bases short and J 4 bases short, with 12 bases between. The CDR3 spans 15 residues. The sample holds one count of this clone. Profiling relied on immunoSEQ multiplex PCR, and the TCRdb table lists in-frame clones only, not all of them. The sample carries a few million clones, 93% recorded once. Terminally differentiated effector memory CD45RA+ cells were excluded by CCR7 positive selection of CD45RO-negative cells. This rearrangement joins TRBV7-6 to TRBJ2-5; maybe TRBD2 (6 bases). The origin of this receptor is a young man in good health. Some clones in this sample may be carry-over from other donors' samples. What was sequenced was naive CD8+ T cells from PBMCs. The CDR3 loop is CASSLALVGGETQYF. CDR3 bases: TGTGCCAGCAGCTTAGCACTAGTGGGGGGAGAGACCCAGTACTTC.